The 26 T cell receptor beta chains below all came from one sample that was sequenced in a study of T cells in Graves' hyperthyroidism and ophthalmopathy. Amplification of TCR beta CDR3 regions was performed using RNA transcripts as template. TCR CDR3 regions were first amplified by RT-PCR with HTBI primers. TCRdb called the multiplex PCR reads again in MiXCR, with one record for every CDR3 protein. The sample lists about 380,000 distinct CDR3 sequences, about 18% occurring once. The sequenced sample was blood. These receptor sequences come from a young man with Graves' ophthalmopathy.

This clonotype was picked up many times. The V call is TRBV28, the J call TRBJ2-5, with 9 bases that match TRBD1. V shed 10 bases and J 4 bases; nucleotides not matched to a gene: 7. The CDR3 totals 13 residues. Looked up from germline, CDR1 is MDHEN and CDR2 is SYDVKM. Written as DNA, the CDR3 is TGTGCCACCCGAACAGGGGGCTCAGAGACCCAGTACTTC. Its protein product is CATRTGGSETQYF.

Remarks on this clonotype: The conserved closing phenylalanine or tryptophan is absent in this CDR3, likely reflecting a read error. The J gene is TRBJ1-1, the V gene TRBV10-3, with D possibly being TRBD1 (5 bases). The V gene lost 8 bases and the J gene lost 3 bases, with 16 bases spanning the gap. The CDR3 contains 14 residues. Germline V CDR1 and CDR2: ENHRY, SYGVKD. DNA for the CDR3: TGTGCCATCTGGGGGGGGGTCAGGGACACTGAAGCTTTCTTG. This gives the protein CAIWGGVRDTEAFL.

This clonotype showed up many times. The rearrangement links TRBV7-8 to TRBJ1-6; 9 bases agree with TRBD1. The CDR3 consists of 16 residues. V lost 5 bases and J lost 7; bases outside the gene matches: 9. Germline V gene data show CDR1 as SGHVS and CDR2 as FQNEAQ. The CDR3: CASSGGHRGQNSPLHF. The CDR3 nucleotides read TGTGCCAGCAGCGGAGGGCACAGGGGGCAGAATTCACCCCTCCACTTT. The variable domain in full, with the rest retrieved from reference TRBV7-8 and TRBJ1-6, is GAGVSQSPRYKVAKRGQDVALRCDPISGHVSLFWYQQALGQGPEFLTYFQNEAQLDKSGLPSDRFFAERPEGSVSTLKIQRTQQEDSAVYLCASSGGHRGQNSPLHFGNGTRLTVT.

This clonotype was seen at least ten times. This chain connects TRBV7-3 to TRBJ1-1; weak D call: TRBD1 (6 bases). Germline assignment: CDR1 SGHTA and CDR2 FQGTGA. Between the trimmed V and J ends, which lost 1 base and 5 bases, there was a span of 17 bases. The CDR3 consists of 16 residues. In DNA form, the CDR3 reads TGTGCCAGCAGCTTAAGTCGGCCAGGCCAGGGGACTGAAGCTTTCTTT. Protein sequence: CASSLSRPGQGTEAFF.

As to this clonotype: One end of the junction fails to match germline, which may point to a read error. V gene TRBV10-3 combines with J gene TRBJ1-3, with D perhaps TRBD1 (5 bases). Germline lookup yields CDR1 ENHRY and CDR2 SYGVKD. The CDR3 totals 16 residues. CDR3 sequence reads: CAISESGTRGGNTLYF. Here the CDR3 DNA reads TGTGCCATCAGTGAGTCCGGGACGCGGGGTGGAAACACCTTATATTTT.

Points on this clonotype: This could be a read error, since a much larger clone is one nucleotide away. J is TRBJ2-1 and V is TRBV6-1; possibly TRBD1 for D (6 bases). The CDR3 sequence is 16 residues long. CDR1 and CDR2 (germline): MNHNS, SASEGT. This chain's CDR3 is CASSAQGSSSYNERFF. CDR3 bases: TGTGCCAGCAGTGCCCAGGGGTCCAGCTCCTACAATGAGCGGTTCTTC.

This clonotype was observed many times. V and J are TRBV3-1 and TRBJ2-3, with 7 bases that match TRBD2. With 6 bases clipped from V and 2 bases from J, the junction kept 5 bases outside the gene matches. Looked up from germline, CDR1 is LGHDT and CDR2 is YNNKEL (reference sequence). This CDR3 is built from 14 residues. The CDR3 sequence: CASRKGLSTDTQYF. Here the CDR3 DNA reads TGTGCCAGCAGGAAGGGACTATCCACAGATACGCAGTATTTT.

The CDR3 is CASSLGAGYQPQHF. The CDR3 nucleotides are TGCGCCAGCAGCTTGGGGGCGGGTTATCAGCCCCAGCATTTT. J is TRBJ1-5 and V is TRBV5-1; D not resolved. Germline V gene data show CDR1 as SGHRS and CDR2 as YFSETQ. This CDR3 spans 14 amino acids. Trimming left V 0 bases short and J 5 bases short, with 9 bases between.

The V call is TRBV27, the J call TRBJ2-2; the match to TRBD1 covers 7 bases. CDR3 length equals 15 residues. Germline CDR1 reads MNHEY; CDR2 reads SMNVEV (reference sequence). V trimming: 8 bases; J trimming: 7 bases; junction bases outside the gene matches: 13. CDR3 residues: CASLPGTESSGELFF. CDR3 in DNA: TGTGCCAGCCTGCCCGGGACAGAGTCGAGCGGGGAGCTGTTTTTT.

This clonotype occurred a few times. The genes are TRBV7-2 and TRBJ1-4; a possible D gene is TRBD1 (6 bases). The CDR3 loop spans 15 amino acids. The germline CDR1 and CDR2 sequences are SGHTA and FQGNSA. Trimming took 6 bases from V and 6 from J, leaving 17 bases between them. CDR3 in amino acids: CASSPNDRWDEKLFF. Written as DNA, the CDR3 is TGTGCCAGCAGTCCAAATGACAGGTGGGATGAAAAACTGTTTTTT.

The sample holds many counts of this clonotype. V gene TRBV10-3 combines with J gene TRBJ2-5, with D possibly matching TRBD2 (6 bases). CDR1 ENHRY and CDR2 SYGVKD come from the germline V gene. This CDR3 has 14 amino acids. The V end was cut by 10 bases, the J end by 3 bases, with 18 bases between. The CDR3 bases are TGTGCCACCTTAGAACCCGGGACTGAAGAGACCCAGTACTTC. This encodes CATLEPGTEETQYF.

The table lists this clonotype with a few counts. The genes are TRBV7-3 and TRBJ2-1; 7 bases fit TRBD1. Germline CDR1 is SGHTA and CDR2 is FQGTGA. The V gene end was trimmed by 2 bases and the J gene end by 3 bases; junction bases not matched to a gene: 4. The CDR3 is 15 residues long. The CDR3 protein is CASSLGTVFYNEQFF. CDR3 DNA: TGTGCCAGCAGCTTAGGGACAGTTTTCTACAATGAGCAGTTCTTC.

The genes are TRBV19 and TRBJ1-1; maybe TRBD1 (5 bases). V was clipped by 2 bases and J by 1 base, with 11 bases between them. CDR3 length equals 15 residues. Germline V gives CDR1 LNHDA, CDR2 SQIVND (reference sequence). The chain's CDR3 is CASSILGGWNTEAFF. The CDR3, as DNA: TGTGCCAGTAGTATACTTGGGGGTTGGAACACTGAAGCTTTCTTT.

At least ten counts were recorded for this clonotype. The chain couples TRBV11-3 to TRBJ1-2; 10 bases map to TRBD1. Losses at the gene ends were 2 bases for V and 8 bases for J; bases not matched to a gene: 14. The CDR3 runs 17 residues. Germline loops: CDR1 SGHNT, CDR2 YENEEA. Here the CDR3 reads CASSLWGQGPHRGGYTF. The CDR3 nucleotides are TGTGCCAGCAGCTTATGGGGACAGGGGCCTCACCGCGGGGGCTACACCTTC.

The sample holds a few counts of this clonotype. The chain carries TRBV29-1 and TRBJ1-1; the D is unclear. The V gene lost 2 bases and the J gene lost 3 bases, with 10 bases spanning the gap. The length of the CDR3 is 13 residues. CDR1 is SQVTM and CDR2 is ANQGSEA in the germline V gene. CDR3 amino acids: CSVERREDTEAFF. The DNA of the CDR3 is TGCAGCGTTGAACGGCGCGAGGACACTGAAGCTTTCTTT.

At least ten counts were recorded for this clonotype. This chain connects TRBV7-9 to TRBJ2-7; D remains unclear. The CDR3 runs 15 residues. Germline V gene sequence: CDR1 SEHNR, CDR2 FQNEAQ (reference sequence). V was clipped by 5 bases and J by 3 bases, with 17 bases between them. The CDR3 here is CASSPLQDEDYEQYF. Here the CDR3 DNA reads TGTGCCAGCAGCCCACTACAAGACGAAGACTACGAGCAGTACTTC. Supplemented by reference TRBV7-9 and TRBJ2-7, the full variable domain reads DTGVSQNPRHKITKRGQNVTFRCDPISEHNRLYWYRQTLGQGPEFLTYFQNEAQLEKSRLLSDRFSAERPKGSFSTLEIQRTEQGDSAMYLCASSPLQDEDYEQYFGPGTRLTVT.

CDR3 bases: TGTGCCAGCAGCCCCTGGGCAGGCCCATCGGAGTTCTTC. This encodes CASSPWAGPSEFF. V gene TRBV6-2 or TRBV6-3 combines with J gene TRBJ2-1; the D is unclear. The V and J ends lost 6 bases and 14 bases respectively, with 20 bases between them. The CDR3 is 13 amino acids. Per germline, CDR1 MNHEY and CDR2 SVGEGT.

The rearrangement links TRBV20-1 to TRBJ2-3, with D hard to call. The V gene lost 0 bases and the J gene lost 1 base, with 5 bases spanning the gap. In germline, CDR1 is DFQATT, CDR2 SNEGSKA (reference sequence). The CDR3 totals 13 residues. CDR3 amino acids: CSARDARTDTQYF. As DNA, the CDR3 is TGCAGTGCTAGAGATGCCCGCACAGATACGCAGTATTTT.

At least ten counts were recorded for this clonotype. The chain uses TRBV12-3 or TRBV12-4 and TRBJ2-1; 8 nucleotides align to TRBD2. The V gene end was trimmed by 6 bases and the J gene end by 7 bases; junction bases not matched to a gene: 8. The CDR3 totals 14 residues. For the CDR3, the DNA is TGTGCCAGCAGCTTCGGGGGGGGAGGGAATGAGCAGTTCTTC. It is translated as CASSFGGGGNEQFF.

There are many counts of this clonotype. The V gene is TRBV7-8, the J gene TRBJ1-4; D ambiguous. Germline values: CDR1 SGHVS, CDR2 FQNEAQ. This CDR3 is 16 amino acids long. Trimming stripped 1 base from V and 0 bases from J, with 9 bases between. The CDR3 loop reads CASSLERAATNEKLFF. In DNA form, the CDR3 reads TGTGCCAGCAGCTTAGAGCGGGCCGCAACTAATGAAAAACTGTTTTTT.

Ten or more counts support this clonotype. The chain is built from TRBV5-6 and TRBJ2-1, with TRBD2 matching 9 bases. The V segment lost 0 bases and the J segment 0 bases; nucleotides outside the gene matches: 13. CDR1 and CDR2 (germline): SGHDT, YYEEEE. There are 20 residues in the CDR3. The CDR3 DNA reads TGTGCCAGCAGCTTGGCCGGCAGCCTAGCGGGGTGGAGCTCCTACAATGAGCAGTTCTTC. Translation: CASSLAGSLAGWSSYNEQFF.

This clonotype has at least ten counts. The chain links TRBV6-1 to TRBJ1-1; weak D call: TRBD1 (6 bases). The V end lost 6 bases, the J end lost 4 bases, and 12 bases lay between the germline ends. The CDR3 loop spans 13 amino acids. Germline values: CDR1 MNHNS, CDR2 SASEGT. In DNA form, the CDR3 reads TGTGCCAGCAGGAGACAGGAGGTCACTGAAGCTTTCTTT. Encoded protein: CASRRQEVTEAFF.

The chain employs TRBV12-3 or TRBV12-4 and TRBJ2-2; 9 bases are shared with TRBD2. With V trimmed by 2 bases and J by 5 bases, 9 bases remained unmatched. The CDR3 sequence is 17 residues long. CDR3 sequence reads: CASSLSSSGSVTGELFF. DNA for the CDR3: TGTGCCAGCAGTTTAAGTAGTAGCGGGAGCGTTACCGGGGAGCTGTTTTTT.

The chain uses TRBV4-3 and TRBJ2-7; TRBD1 matches at 9 bases. The V segment lost 4 bases and the J segment 3 bases; nucleotides outside the gene matches: 7. Germline V gene data show CDR1 as LGHNA and CDR2 as YSLEER. CDR3 length: 15 residues. The CDR3 region has the DNA TGCGCCAGCAGCCCATCGACAGGGGGGATCTACGAGCAGTACTTC. Encoded protein: CASSPSTGGIYEQYF.

In its sample, this clonotype was seen many times. V is TRBV18 and J is TRBJ1-1; D gene ambiguous. The CDR3 spans 14 residues. V was pared by 4 bases and J by 3 bases, with 12 bases between. Germline CDR1 is KGHSH and CDR2 is LQKENI. CDR3 region: CASSQSSGDTEAFF. The CDR3 DNA reads TGTGCCAGCTCACAGAGTTCGGGAGACACTGAAGCTTTCTTT.

J is TRBJ1-3 and V is TRBV6-2 or TRBV6-3, with D maybe TRBD1 (5 bases). V was clipped by 2 bases and J by 4 bases, with 9 bases between them. Germline CDR1 is MNHEY and CDR2 is SVGEGT. This CDR3 spans 14 amino acids. The DNA of the CDR3 is TGTGCCAGCAGTTACGGAACAGGAGGAAACACCATATATTTT. It encodes CASSYGTGGNTIYF.